This TCR beta chain appears in the sequencing data of a study of T cells after yellow fever vaccination. Whole-study findings and limits: Reappearance after the booster was seen for most primary-vaccination clones, at 95% to 98% CD4 and 88% CD8. The secondary response showed a weaker magnitude and a faster peak, day 5 versus 15. Clonotypes appearing in both CD4 and CD8 compartments existed, and their share was small.

This clonotype was detected only a few times. Its antigen is unknown. Trimming removed 6 bases from V and 0 bases from J, with 15 bases in between. Germline V gene sequence: CDR1 LGHNA, CDR2 YNFKEQ. CDR3 length: 15 amino acids. In making TCR cDNA, 5'RACE template switching added a universal primer site and UMIs to it. TCRdb ran MiXCR on the 5' RACE reads and lists one entry per CDR3 protein. The table lists around 200,000 distinct CDR3 sequences, roughly 11% of them singletons. The chain employs TRBV4-2 and TRBJ2-7; tentatively, D is TRBD1 (6 bases). The clonotype originates from a man between 18 and 29 years old who received the YFV17D yellow fever vaccine. The starting material was CD8+ T cells sorted from PBMCs, obtained 15 days after the yellow fever booster vaccination. The CDR3 DNA reads as TGTGCCAGCAGTTACCGGGACACCGGCTCCTACGAGCAGTACTTC. This codes for CASSYRDTGSYEQYF.